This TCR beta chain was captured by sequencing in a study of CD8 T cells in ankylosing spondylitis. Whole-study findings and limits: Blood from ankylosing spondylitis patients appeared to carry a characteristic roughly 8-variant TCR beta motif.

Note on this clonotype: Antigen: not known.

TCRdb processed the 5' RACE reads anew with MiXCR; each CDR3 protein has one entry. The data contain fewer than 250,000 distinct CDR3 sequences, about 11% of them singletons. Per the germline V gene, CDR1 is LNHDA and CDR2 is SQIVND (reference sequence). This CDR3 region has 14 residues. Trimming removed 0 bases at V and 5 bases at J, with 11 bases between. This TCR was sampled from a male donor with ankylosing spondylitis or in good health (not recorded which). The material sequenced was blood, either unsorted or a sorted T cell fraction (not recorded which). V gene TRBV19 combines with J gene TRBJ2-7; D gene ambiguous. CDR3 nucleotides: TGTGCCAGTAGTATAGATCCAGAGTACGACGAGCAGTACTTC. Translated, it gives CASSIDPEYDEQYF.